The sequence of this T cell receptor (beta chain) was determined in a study of T cell responses to AZD1222 COVID-19 vaccine. Overall study findings and caveats: All repertoire sampling was performed exclusively after the peak T cell response. Of spike-specific TCRs, nearly half reportedly target regions left unmutated in variants.

Method: immunoSEQ multiplex PCR; TCRdb's copy keeps in-frame clones and lacks some. Of 100,000 to 150,000 clones in the sample, 80% to 90% were seen once. Regarding this clone: Its specificity is not known.

Investigators merged groups given second doses at roughly 4 or roughly 12 weeks. This CDR3 comprises 16 residues. Germline V CDR1 and CDR2: SGHAT, FQNNGV. The J segment lost 2 bases and the V segment lost 5 bases, leaving 11 bases of the junction unmatched. This TCR derives from an adult who received the AZD1222 COVID-19 vaccine. The chain employs TRBV11-2 and TRBJ2-5; 7 positions agree with TRBD1. The sample in question was peripheral blood, obtained 28 days after the second AZD1222 dose. The CDR3 nucleotides read TGTGCCAGCAGCCTCGGGGCCAGGGGGTATCAAGAGACCCAGTACTTC. This encodes CASSLGARGYQETQYF.